Below, 15 T cell receptor beta chains from the same sample are listed, as sequenced in a study of blood T cells in healthy people across ages. Primers used in a second PCR of roughly 7 to 12 cycles were a sample-barcoded 5' primer and a J-beta primer mix. TCRdb re-derived calls from the 5' RACE reads in MiXCR, one entry per CDR3 protein. The data hold roughly 2 million distinct CDR3 sequences, with around half observed a single time. The sample taken for sequencing was blood. The receptors stem from a woman in her 40s in good health.

This chain uses TRBV12-3 or TRBV12-4 with TRBJ2-4, with D perhaps TRBD1 (6 bases). Trimming took 3 bases from V and 0 from J, leaving 21 bases between them. There are 19 residues in the CDR3. Here the CDR3 DNA reads TGTGCCAGCAGTTTCCGACAGGCAAGTTCAGTACTAGCCAAAAACATTCAGTACTTC. It is translated as CASSFRQASSVLAKNIQYF.

The table lists this clonotype with many counts. CDR3 residues: CAIGETGEHEQYF. The CDR3 nucleotides read TGTGCCATCGGCGAGACAGGGGAGCACGAGCAGTACTTC. The chain combines TRBV10-3 with TRBJ2-7; 8 positions match TRBD1. The germline V gene has CDR1 ENHRY and CDR2 SYGVKD. The CDR3 runs to 13 residues. With V trimmed by 8 bases and J by 5 bases, 8 bases remained unmatched.

The chain uses TRBV15 and TRBJ1-6; D is unresolved. CDR1 is LNHNV and CDR2 is YYDKDF in the germline V gene (reference sequence). Trimming removed 5 bases at V and 9 bases at J, with 32 bases between. The CDR3 covers 20 residues. CDR3 nucleotide sequence: TGTGCCACCAGCCCCGGAGGACGCCCGAAGTTCCAGACCCCTATTTCACCCCTCCACTTT. Translated, it gives CATSPGGRPKFQTPISPLHF.

This chain's CDR3 is CASIGQGGYGYTF. CDR3 DNA sequence: TGTGCCAGTATCGGACAGGGTGGCTATGGCTACACCTTC. The rearrangement joins TRBV19 to TRBJ1-2; 8 bases align to TRBD1. The germline gives CDR1 LNHDA, CDR2 SQIVND (reference sequence). Unmatched junction bases numbered 5, after V lost 7 bases and J lost 4 bases. This CDR3 contains 13 residues.

The chain employs TRBV5-1 and TRBJ1-2; a possible D gene is TRBD1 (5 bases). The CDR3 spans 15 residues. Germline V lookup: CDR1 SGHRS, CDR2 YFSETQ. Trimming stripped 4 bases from V and 6 bases from J, with 19 bases between. CDR3 DNA: TGCGCCAGCAGCCCTTATGACGGGGGTAGGAATGGCTACACCTTC. The encoded protein is CASSPYDGGRNGYTF.

This chain connects TRBV20-1 to TRBJ2-5; 9 positions match TRBD1. The tail of the sequence fits TRBJ2-7 better, so the J call may be wrong. The germline gives CDR1 DFQATT, CDR2 SNEGSKA (reference sequence). The CDR3 spans 15 residues. The CDR3 reads CSARDAGTGNHEQYF. As DNA, the CDR3 is TGCAGTGCTAGAGATGCGGGGACAGGGAACCACGAGCAGTACTTC.

The chain joins TRBV5-1 to TRBJ1-1, with D unclear. CDR3 size: 17 residues. Germline V gene lookup returns CDR1 SGHRS and CDR2 YFSETQ. V was pared by 4 bases and J by 1 base, with 20 bases between. The CDR3 bases are TGCGCCAGCAGCCCAACGGGCCGCCTCAATGGGAACACTGAAGCTTTCTTT. Protein sequence: CASSPTGRLNGNTEAFF.

This clonotype was detected only a few times. The V call is TRBV7-2, the J call TRBJ2-7; either TRBD1 or TRBD2 may fit D (5 bases each). This CDR3 has 15 residues. V was pared by 5 bases and J by 0 bases, with 14 bases between. Germline-derived CDR1 and CDR2 are SGHTA and FQGNSA. CDR3 residues: CASSLGWGSSYEQYF. The CDR3 DNA sequence: TGTGCCAGCAGCCTAGGGTGGGGGAGCTCCTACGAGCAGTACTTC.

This clonotype appeared a few times. The chain carries TRBV9 and TRBJ2-1; the D is unclear. Germline CDR1 SGDLS, CDR2 YYNGEE. The length of the CDR3 is 14 residues. V dropped 3 bases and J dropped 2 bases, with 9 bases sitting between them. CDR3 sequence reads: CASSGPPTYNEQFF. The DNA for the CDR3 is TGTGCCAGCAGCGGGCCCCCAACCTACAATGAGCAGTTCTTC.

This sequence joins TRBV2 and TRBJ1-2; 7 bases are shared with TRBD1. The CDR3 loop spans 15 amino acids. V lost 2 bases to trimming and J lost 6 bases; unmatched junction nucleotides: 9. CDR1 and CDR2 from the germline V gene are SNHLY and FYNNEI. For the CDR3, the DNA is TGTGCCAGCAGTGAAACGCAGGGGGTAACTCATGGCTACACCTTC. Translated: CASSETQGVTHGYTF.

The chain is built from TRBV27 and TRBJ2-7; D possibly matches TRBD1 or TRBD2 (6 bases each). Germline CDR1 and CDR2: MNHEY and SMNVEV (reference sequence). The length of the CDR3 is 15 residues. The V gene lost 6 bases and the J gene lost 10 bases, with 25 bases spanning the gap. The CDR3 DNA sequence: TGTGCCAGCAGCTTCACCGACAGGTTGGGGGAGGCCCAGTACTTC. This translates into CASSFTDRLGEAQYF.

The sample holds a few counts of this clonotype. The chain employs TRBV9 and TRBJ2-3; D unresolved. CDR3 length: 15 amino acids. V was trimmed by 2 bases and J by 2 bases, leaving 12 bases between them. The germline CDR1 and CDR2 sequences are SGDLS and YYNGEE. CDR3 loop: CASSVRGFDTDTQYF. CDR3 nucleotides: TGTGCCAGCAGCGTTCGAGGTTTTGACACAGATACGCAGTATTTT.

The chain employs TRBV28 and TRBJ1-1; no reliable D call. CDR3 size: 14 residues. Per germline, CDR1 MDHEN and CDR2 SYDVKM. With 1 base removed from V and 8 bases from J, the gap between germline ends came to 14 bases. CDR3 sequence reads: CASSLSRGRGEAFF. DNA for the CDR3: TGTGCCAGCAGTTTATCCCGAGGCAGAGGGGAAGCTTTCTTT.

This chain links TRBV24-1 with TRBJ2-6; D unclear. This CDR3 comprises 18 residues. The germline CDR1 and CDR2 sequences are KGHDR and SFDVKD. Trimming removed 2 bases from V and 2 bases from J, with 15 bases in between. Here the CDR3 reads CATSDSVGRSAGANVLTF. For the CDR3, the DNA is TGTGCCACCAGTGATTCTGTAGGCAGGTCCGCTGGGGCCAACGTCCTGACTTTC.

The sample holds a few counts of this clonotype. This chain joins TRBV20-1 and TRBJ2-4; 10 positions match TRBD1. The J call may be incorrect, as the DNA end agrees better with TRBJ2-7. The CDR3 runs to 15 residues. Germline assignment: CDR1 DFQATT and CDR2 SNEGSKA (reference sequence). CDR3: CSAPNRDRGDYEQYF. Here the CDR3 DNA reads TGCAGTGCGCCAAACCGGGACAGGGGAGACTACGAGCAGTACTTC.